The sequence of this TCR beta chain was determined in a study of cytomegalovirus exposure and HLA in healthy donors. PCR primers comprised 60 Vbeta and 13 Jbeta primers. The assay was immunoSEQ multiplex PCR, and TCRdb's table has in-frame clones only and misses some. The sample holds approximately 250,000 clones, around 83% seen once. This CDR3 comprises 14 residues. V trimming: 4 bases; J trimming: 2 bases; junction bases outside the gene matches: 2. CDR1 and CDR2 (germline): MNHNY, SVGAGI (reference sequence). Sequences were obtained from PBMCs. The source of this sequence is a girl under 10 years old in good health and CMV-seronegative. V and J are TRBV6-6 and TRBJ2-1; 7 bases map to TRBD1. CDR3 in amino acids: CASSSRGPYNEQFF. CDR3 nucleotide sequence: TGTGCCAGCAGTTCTAGGGGGCCCTACAATGAGCAGTTCTTC.